Below are 18 T cell receptor beta chains sequenced from a single sample in a study of OX40 agonist ivuxolimab in advanced cancers. The table came from immunoSEQ multiplex PCR; TCRdb's copy has only in-frame clones and leaves some out. The sample includes over 95,000 clones, 90% to 95% seen only once; the top ten take roughly 0.33%. This specimen consisted of CD4+ or CD8+ T cells sorted from blood, obtained in a trial of the OX40 agonist ivuxolimab. The receptors shown here come from an adult with an advanced solid tumor such as melanoma, head and neck, liver or kidney cancer.

V gene TRBV28 combines with J gene TRBJ2-7, with no clear D. This CDR3 comprises 12 residues. Per the germline V gene, CDR1 is MDHEN and CDR2 is SYDVKM. V gave up 5 bases and J gave up 4 bases, with 9 bases separating them. CDR3 region: CASSPTLYEQYF. In DNA, the CDR3 is TGTGCCAGCAGTCCGACCTTGTACGAGCAGTACTTC.

The chain links TRBV5-1 to TRBJ2-2; D is possibly TRBD1 or TRBD2 (5 bases each). Germline V gene sequence: CDR1 SGHRS, CDR2 YFSETQ. Trimming left V 2 bases short and J 5 bases short, with 10 bases between. The CDR3 runs 14 residues. CDR3 coding DNA: TGCGCCAGCAGCTTTGAGGGGTGGACCGGGGAGCTGTTTTTT. Encoded protein: CASSFEGWTGELFF.

The V gene is TRBV11-3, the J gene TRBJ1-3, with D uncertain. This CDR3 has 19 amino acids. Trimming removed 5 bases from V and 0 bases from J, with 23 bases in between. Germline CDR1 is SGHNT and CDR2 is YENEEA. The CDR3 sequence is CASSLTHGFPSSSGNTIYF. Here the CDR3 DNA reads TGTGCCAGCAGCCTCACTCATGGGTTCCCCTCGAGCTCTGGAAACACCATATATTTT.

The V gene is TRBV7-2, the J gene TRBJ2-7; 7 positions match TRBD2. The CDR3 loop spans 13 amino acids. Germline V gives CDR1 SGHTA, CDR2 FQGNSA. After removal of 1 base from V and 7 bases from J, the junction contained 4 bases not matched to a gene. CDR3: CASSLETSFEQYF. The CDR3, as DNA: TGTGCCAGCAGCTTAGAGACTAGCTTTGAGCAGTACTTC.

The chain carries TRBV28 and TRBJ1-5, with 9 bases fitting TRBD1. V gave up 5 bases and J gave up 4 bases; unmatched junction bases: 3. This CDR3 spans 14 amino acids. From germline, CDR1 is MDHEN and CDR2 SYDVKM. CDR3 bases: TGTGCCAGCAGTCGACAGGGGGGAAATCAGCCCCAGCATTTT. Amino acids: CASSRQGGNQPQHF.

This sequence joins TRBV11-2 and TRBJ2-1; the D gene could be TRBD1 or TRBD2 (6 bases each). Trimming left V 4 bases short and J 1 base short, with 20 bases between. CDR3 size: 18 residues. Germline V CDR1 and CDR2: SGHAT, FQNNGV. The CDR3 is CASSSRGAGEESYNEQFF. CDR3 sequence (DNA): TGTGCCAGCAGCTCAAGGGGGGCAGGGGAGGAATCCTACAATGAGCAGTTCTTC.

The chain has TRBV6-6 and TRBJ2-1; 11 bases align to TRBD2. From germline, CDR1 is MNHNY and CDR2 SVGAGI (reference sequence). Trimming took 5 bases from V and 6 from J; bases not matched to a gene: 9. The CDR3 is 16 residues long. The CDR3 reads CASSGRIAGGVNEQFF. DNA of the CDR3: TGTGCCAGCAGTGGACGGATAGCGGGAGGGGTCAATGAGCAGTTCTTC.

This rearrangement joins TRBV6-5 to TRBJ1-4; the D is unclear. Trimming took off 6 bases at V and 0 bases at J, with 8 bases between the two ends. The CDR3 is made up of 14 amino acids. CDR1 and CDR2 (germline): MNHEY, SVGAGI. This CDR3 reads CASRKGATNEKLFF. CDR3 DNA sequence: TGTGCCAGCAGAAAGGGCGCAACTAATGAAAAACTGTTTTTT.

This clone has only one observation. The rearrangement uses TRBV6-1 and TRBJ2-5; the match to TRBD2 covers 7 bases. This CDR3 region has 14 residues. J lost 3 bases, V lost 7 bases, and 8 bases had no gene match. Per the germline V gene, CDR1 is MNHNS and CDR2 is SASEGT. The CDR3 protein is CASTSLADEETQYF. CDR3 in DNA: TGTGCCAGCACCTCGCTAGCGGACGAAGAGACCCAGTACTTC.

The rearrangement joins TRBV11-1 to TRBJ2-5, with TRBD1 as a possible D gene (7 bases). The germline gives CDR1 SGHAT, CDR2 FQDESV (reference sequence). V lost 1 base to trimming and J lost 5 bases, with 14 bases between them. CDR3 length: 15 amino acids. CDR3 loop: CASSLEPGGPETQYF. Written as DNA, the CDR3 is TGTGCCAGCAGCTTAGAACCAGGGGGGCCGGAGACCCAGTACTTC.

This chain links TRBV18 with TRBJ2-5; a possible D gene is TRBD1 (6 bases). Trimming took off 1 base at V and 5 bases at J, with 11 bases between the two ends. Germline lookup yields CDR1 KGHSH and CDR2 LQKENI. This CDR3 is built from 14 residues. The CDR3, as DNA: TGTGCCAGCTCACCACTGGGGGCTCAGGAGACCCAGTACTTC. The encoded protein is CASSPLGAQETQYF.

The chain has TRBV28 and TRBJ2-2; no definite D call. Trimming pared 5 bases from V and 2 bases from J, leaving 3 bases between. Germline V CDR1 and CDR2: MDHEN, SYDVKM. The CDR3 contains 12 residues. CDR3 sequence: CASSRNTGELFF. The DNA for the CDR3 is TGTGCCAGCAGTCGAAACACCGGGGAGCTGTTTTTT.

This clone was detected a few times. This sequence joins TRBV28 and TRBJ2-1; perhaps TRBD1 as D (5 bases). The CDR3 is 14 residues long. The germline V gene encodes CDR1 MDHEN and CDR2 SYDVKM. The V end lost 1 base, the J end lost 10 bases, and 14 bases lay between the germline ends. In DNA, the CDR3 is TGTGCCAGCAGTTTATTGGGCAGGGCTGACGAGCAGTTCTTC. Protein product: CASSLLGRADEQFF.

This sequence joins TRBV2 and TRBJ2-2; 7 nucleotides line up with TRBD1. The V gene's germline CDR1 is SNHLY and CDR2 FYNNEI. CDR3 length: 14 amino acids. V was clipped by 6 bases and J by 3 bases; unmatched bases: 4. CDR3 in amino acids: CASRGDSDTGELFF. CDR3 bases: TGTGCCAGCAGGGGGGACAGCGACACCGGGGAGCTGTTTTTT. Based on the CDR3 plus reference TRBV2 and TRBJ2-2, the full variable domain is EPEVTQTPSHQVTQMGQEVILRCVPISNHLYFYWYRQILGQKVEFLVSFYNNEISEKSEIFDDQFSVERPDGSNFTLKIRSTKLEDSAMYFCASRGDSDTGELFFGEGSRLTVL.

CDR3 loop: CASSDRDRGPYGYTF. The CDR3 coding sequence is TGCGCCAGCAGCGACCGGGACAGGGGGCCCTATGGCTACACCTTC. This sequence joins TRBV5-1 and TRBJ1-2; 12 bases align to TRBD1. CDR1 is SGHRS and CDR2 is YFSETQ in the germline V gene. V was pared by 4 bases and J by 4 bases, with 5 bases of the junction left unmatched. The CDR3 has 15 residues.

The V and J genes are TRBV19 and TRBJ1-5, with 8 bases identical to TRBD1. This CDR3 is built from 15 residues. Germline trimming cut 6 bases from V and 4 bases from J; bases unmatched to any gene: 8. Germline V lookup: CDR1 LNHDA, CDR2 SQIVND (reference sequence). DNA of the CDR3: TGTGCCAGTAGGAAAGGGACAGGAGAAAATCAGCCCCAGCATTTT. Protein sequence: CASRKGTGENQPQHF.

This clone was recorded a few times. This chain joins TRBV6-5 and TRBJ2-1; TRBD2 aligns across 8 bases. Germline assignment: CDR1 MNHEY and CDR2 SVGAGI. This CDR3 contains 15 residues. J was trimmed by 6 bases and V by 4 bases; bases with no gene match: 8. CDR3 protein: CASSSGTRSGNEQFF. CDR3 in DNA: TGTGCCAGCAGTTCCGGGACTAGATCGGGCAATGAGCAGTTCTTC.

The chain is built from TRBV6-5 and TRBJ2-1; TRBD2 might be the D (6 bases). From germline, CDR1 is MNHEY and CDR2 SVGAGI. The germline V and J ends were trimmed by 9 bases and 4 bases, with 10 bases remaining between them. This CDR3 has 12 amino acids. The CDR3 sequence: CASFSGYNEQFF. As DNA, the CDR3 is TGTGCCAGTTTTAGCGGTTACAATGAGCAGTTCTTC.